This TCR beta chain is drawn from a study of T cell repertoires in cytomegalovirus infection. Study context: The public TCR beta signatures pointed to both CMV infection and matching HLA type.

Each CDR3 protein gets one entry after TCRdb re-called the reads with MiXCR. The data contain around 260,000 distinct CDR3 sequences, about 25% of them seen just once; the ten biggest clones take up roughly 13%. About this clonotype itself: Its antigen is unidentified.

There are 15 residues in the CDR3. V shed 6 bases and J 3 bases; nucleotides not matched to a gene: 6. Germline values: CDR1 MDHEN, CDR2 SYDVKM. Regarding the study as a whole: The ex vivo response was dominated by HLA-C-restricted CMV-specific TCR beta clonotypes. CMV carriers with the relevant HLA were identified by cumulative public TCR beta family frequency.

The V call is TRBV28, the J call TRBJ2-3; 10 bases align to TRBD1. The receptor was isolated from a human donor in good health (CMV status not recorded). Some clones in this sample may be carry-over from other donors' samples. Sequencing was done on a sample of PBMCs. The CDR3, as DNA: TGTGCCAGCAGGGGGGGGGGACAGGGGACAGATACGCAGTATTTT. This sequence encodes CASRGGGQGTDTQYF. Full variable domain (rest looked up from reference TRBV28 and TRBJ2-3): DVKVTQSSRYLVKRTGEKVFLECVQDMDHENMFWYRQDPGLGLRLIYFSYDVKMKEKGDIPEGYSVSREKKERFSLILESASTNQTSMYLCASRGGGQGTDTQYFGPGTRLTVL.